This TCR beta chain was observed in a study of blood T cell repertoires in COVID-19. Across the whole study: Two negative PCRs, clearance, or symptom resolution characterized the recovered Cohort 3 donors.

The germline V gene has CDR1 KGHSH and CDR2 LQKENI. This CDR3 comprises 14 residues. V lost 6 bases and J lost 1; bases outside the gene matches: 5. Profiling relied on immunoSEQ multiplex PCR, and the TCRdb table lists in-frame clones only, not all of them. The sample comprises approximately 210,000 clones, roughly 91% of which are singletons, and approximately 7.3% rests with the top ten. Cohorts were assigned according to the clinical history that participants reported. This clone came up once. Sequencing input: PBMCs or T cells enriched from blood (not recorded which). The chain joins TRBV18 to TRBJ1-1, with TRBD1 identical over 7 bases. The clonotype comes from a young man in a cohort exposed to, infected with or recovered from COVID-19 (not recorded which). The CDR3 DNA follows: TGTGCCAGCTCCCGGGACAGCGCGAACACTGAAGCTTTCTTT. This gives the protein CASSRDSANTEAFF.